This T cell receptor (beta chain) was obtained from a study of cytomegalovirus exposure and HLA in healthy donors. The PCR employed 60 Vbeta primers together with 13 Jbeta primers. The method was immunoSEQ multiplex PCR; TCRdb's version includes in-frame clones alone and lacks a portion of them. The data hold 98,000 or so clones, with under 85% observed a single time. Germline CDR1 reads MDHEN; CDR2 reads SYDVKM. Trimming took 11 bases from V and 0 from J; bases not matched to a gene: 8. The CDR3 runs to 15 residues. Findings and limits, study-wide: A classifier reportedly called cytomegalovirus status with high sensitivity and specificity. Equally common other TCR beta chains were less clonally expanded than HLA-associated ones, a later analysis found. A reported reduction in N-insertions relative to the approximately 670-donor mean was seen in an Asian-associated ancestry cluster in a later analysis.

To note about this clone: No antigen is known for it.

The chain couples TRBV28 to TRBJ1-3; 9 bases align to TRBD1. The origin of this receptor is a man between 35 and 55 years old in good health and CMV-seronegative. The specimen was PBMCs. CDR3 loop: CASGQGASSGNTIYF. The CDR3 nucleotides are TGTGCCTCGGGACAGGGAGCCTCCTCTGGAAACACCATATATTTT.